This T cell receptor (beta chain) is from a study of blood T cell repertoires in COVID-19. Across the study: Both acute and convalescent COVID-19 samples were obtained from the United States, Italy and Spain. Sample material is recorded as cDNA or gDNA derived from T cells, B-cell-depleted T cells, or PBMCs.

As originally analysed: Reference gene primer amplification in the assay estimated nucleated cell counts. Libraries were prepared by immunoSEQ multiplex PCR; TCRdb keeps only in-frame clonotypes and omits some of them. Clone size and V and J calls were adopted from that table, with D and trimming inferred from the DNA. The table lists 130,000 or so clones, roughly 85% of them singletons. This clone was detected only once. The receptor's source is a human donor in a cohort sampled during active COVID-19. The sample was peripheral blood.

The CDR3 DNA follows: TGCAGTGCTATGGGAGATGGCTACACCTTC. Its translation: CSAMGDGYTF. The chain combines TRBV20-1 with TRBJ1-2; D not certain. Germline V gives CDR1 DFQATT, CDR2 SNEGSKA (reference sequence). This CDR3 has 10 residues. V was shortened by 4 bases and J by 6 bases, with 6 bases between the two germline ends.